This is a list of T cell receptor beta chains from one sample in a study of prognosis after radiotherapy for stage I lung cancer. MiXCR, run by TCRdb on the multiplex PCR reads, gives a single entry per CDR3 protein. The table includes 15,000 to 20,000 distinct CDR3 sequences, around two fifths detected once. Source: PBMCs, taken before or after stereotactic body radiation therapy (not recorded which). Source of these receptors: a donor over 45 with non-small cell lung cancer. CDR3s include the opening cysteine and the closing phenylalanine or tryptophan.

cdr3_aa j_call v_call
CASSGYGTGTEKLFF TRBJ1-4 TRBV19
CASSERAGRNTGELFF TRBJ2-2 TRBV2
CASSIPGTYEQYF TRBJ2-7 TRBV19
CASSFWQGADTQYF TRBJ2-3 TRBV12-3/TRBV12-4
CASSFQEAGGYNEQFF TRBJ2-1 TRBV5-1
CASSPTVGRTNEKLFF TRBJ1-4 TRBV19
CASRRGQESNQPQHF TRBJ1-5 TRBV19
CATSGIDGQGAPTDTQYF TRBJ2-3 TRBV24-1
CASSPEAGHGYTF TRBJ1-2 TRBV2
CASSQLAEVGHGYTF TRBJ1-2 TRBV6-1
CSAWGRDQETQYF TRBJ2-5 TRBV20-1
CASSRSGPTYNEQYF TRBJ2-7 TRBV7-2
CAGSQDARQRLTLLSGNAIYF TRBJ1-3 TRBV3-1
CVSSLTGGKIYNEQFF TRBJ2-1 TRBV5-5
CASSQEPAGSYEQYF TRBJ2-7 TRBV4-1
CASQPQGGYGYTF TRBJ1-2 TRBV6-2/TRBV6-3
CSAAGTAGVYQHF TRBJ1-5 TRBV20-1
CASGDGNSYEQYF TRBJ2-7 TRBV6-2/TRBV6-3
CASSFGQGYSYEQYF TRBJ2-7 TRBV2
CASSRGQGATGGLFF TRBJ2-2 TRBV6-1
CASSVAPGAGGSEKLFF TRBJ1-4 TRBV9
CASSQTGKSYNEQFF TRBJ2-1 TRBV28
CASSLRNRNTEAFF TRBJ1-1 TRBV28
CASSRSIRSNYGYTF TRBJ1-2 TRBV6-1
CASRWGSNSRNTIYF TRBJ1-3 TRBV28
CASSRQGRNSGANVLTF TRBJ2-6 TRBV2
CASSLFGSGNTIYF TRBJ1-3 TRBV3-1
CASSLDRRQNNYGYTF TRBJ1-2 TRBV5-1
CAWSSPGLNTGELFF TRBJ2-2 TRBV30
CASMSAYEQYF TRBJ2-7 TRBV3-1
CASSPGGGADTQYF TRBJ2-3 TRBV18
CASNQGGQGTGGPQHF TRBJ1-5 TRBV11-3
CASRKTSGGETDTQYF TRBJ2-3 TRBV6-1
CASSEEGGAETQYF TRBJ2-5 TRBV9
CASSVTSGRATNEQFF TRBJ2-1 TRBV7-3
CASSPRSAANEQFF TRBJ2-1 TRBV18
CASSARGGGYEQYF TRBJ2-7 TRBV11-3
CAISYSGSKRPYEQYF TRBJ2-7 TRBV6-5
CASSFSGHDEQFF TRBJ2-1 TRBV11-2
CASSEKGWSNSPLHF TRBJ1-6 TRBV2
CASGPGAGNTIYF TRBJ1-3 TRBV12-5
CASSYSGGSYNEQFF TRBJ2-1 TRBV6-6
CASRKTGNQPQHF TRBJ1-5 TRBV6-1
CSASPGTGTDTQYF TRBJ2-3 TRBV20-1
CASSESSGGADEQFF TRBJ2-1 TRBV25-1
CAGRRTLTAPQHF TRBJ1-5 TRBV12-3/TRBV12-4
CASSLAGTRTDTQYF TRBJ2-3 TRBV5-1
CASSAWTGFNTEAFF TRBJ1-1 TRBV19
CASILRRSGPYEQYF TRBJ2-7 TRBV11-2
CASTPSGRDTGELFF TRBJ2-2 TRBV12-3/TRBV12-4
CATTASGAGNTEAFF TRBJ1-1 TRBV18
CASSGQGWVDTQYF TRBJ2-3 TRBV19
CASSLYRNTGELFF TRBJ2-2 TRBV7-3
CSARIPCTGVSYGYTF TRBJ1-2 TRBV20-1
CASSLGTATNTGELFF TRBJ2-2 TRBV7-8
CASSLWGGEDVAEAFF TRBJ1-1 TRBV28
CASSSPGLNTEAFF TRBJ1-1 TRBV28
CASSQDWGASYNEQFF TRBJ2-1 TRBV3-1
CATSRTSGRGEQFF TRBJ2-1 TRBV24-1